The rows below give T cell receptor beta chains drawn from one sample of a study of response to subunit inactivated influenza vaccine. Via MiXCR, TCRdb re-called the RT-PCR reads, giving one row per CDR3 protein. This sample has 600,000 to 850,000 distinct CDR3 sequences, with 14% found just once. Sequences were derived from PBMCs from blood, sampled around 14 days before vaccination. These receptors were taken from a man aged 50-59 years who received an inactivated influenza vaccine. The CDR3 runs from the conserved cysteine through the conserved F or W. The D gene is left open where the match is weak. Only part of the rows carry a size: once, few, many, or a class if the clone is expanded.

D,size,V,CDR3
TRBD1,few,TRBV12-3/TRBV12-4,CASSLDRGVDTGELFF
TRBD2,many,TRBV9,CASSVAVAGAQETQYF
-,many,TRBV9,CASSVDWTGYGYTF
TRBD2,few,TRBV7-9,CASTLSWGGEQFF
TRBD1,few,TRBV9,CASSVEGGLSPLHF
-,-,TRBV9,CASSSPRRNGSGANVLTF
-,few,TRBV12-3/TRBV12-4,CASRGGTASTALSSYNEQFF
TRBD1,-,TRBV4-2,CASSQYRGGTEAFF
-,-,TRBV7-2,CASSLVQGLNEQYF
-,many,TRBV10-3,CAISLQETQYF
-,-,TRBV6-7,CASSPTGTLFLVPDTQYF
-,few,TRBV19,CASSIDQYSVYEQYF
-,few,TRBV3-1,CASSQKGSGRSDTQYF
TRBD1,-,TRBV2,CASSEQDRAIDEQYF
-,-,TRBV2,CASRVTESTEAFF
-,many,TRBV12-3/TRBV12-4,CASTLGTFQETQYF
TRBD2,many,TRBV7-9,CASSSERDLTSYEQYF
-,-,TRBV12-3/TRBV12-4,CASTPSDQETQYF
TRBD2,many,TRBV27,CASSFDRAGINEQFF
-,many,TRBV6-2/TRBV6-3,CASSYSLEGAYEQYF
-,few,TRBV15,CATSRVVADGGEQYF
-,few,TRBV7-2,CASRAGRESYEQYF
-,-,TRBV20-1,CSASSQETQYF
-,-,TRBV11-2,CASSPDRTHSYNSPLHF
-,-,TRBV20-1,CSANLLSSGNIQYF
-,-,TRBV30,CAWSVFRADTQYF
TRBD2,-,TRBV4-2,CASSPEAGGRDEQYF
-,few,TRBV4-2,CASSSGPLNYEQYF
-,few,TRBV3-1,CASSQYNSQETQYF
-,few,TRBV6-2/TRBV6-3,CASTSTGYEQYF
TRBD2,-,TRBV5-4,CASSLLGTSPSEEQYF
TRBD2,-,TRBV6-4,CASRQGLANQETQYF
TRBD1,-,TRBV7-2,CASSSGQGLRGTQYF
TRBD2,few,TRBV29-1,CSGGRTSGAETQYF
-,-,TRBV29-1,CSVKSGRTAYEQYF
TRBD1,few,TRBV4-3,CASSQDHGQGGAYEQYF
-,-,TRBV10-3,CAISEFSYEQYF
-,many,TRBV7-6,CASSLAGIQNEQYF
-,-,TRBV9,CASSVPTGRNTEAFF
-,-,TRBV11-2,CASMLSTDTQYF
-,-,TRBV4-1,CASSQSGLSLFYEQYF
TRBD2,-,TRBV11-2,CASSLVSGGETQYF
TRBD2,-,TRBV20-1,CSARWVGSGSDEQFF
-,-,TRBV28,CASSLIGRPYEQYF
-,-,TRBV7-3,CASSPDRASTYEQYF
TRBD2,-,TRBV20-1,CSAGGGHRTSIYEQYF